Each of the 9 T cell receptor beta chains below was sequenced from the same sample in a study of cytomegalovirus exposure and HLA in healthy donors. 60 Vbeta and 13 Jbeta primers were used in PCR. The table came from immunoSEQ multiplex PCR; TCRdb's copy has only in-frame clones and leaves some out. The sample holds some 150,000 clones, roughly 76% seen once. The material sequenced was PBMCs. The receptors were gathered from a woman in her fifties or sixties in good health and CMV-seronegative.

The chain couples TRBV18 to TRBJ1-4; D call uncertain. The CDR3 covers 14 residues. The germline gives CDR1 KGHSH, CDR2 LQKENI. V was cut by 2 bases and J by 4 bases, with 8 bases left in between. The CDR3 DNA follows: TGTGCCAGCTCACCAGACGGGAATAATGAAAAACTGTTTTTT. This codes for CASSPDGNNEKLFF.

A word on this clone: The junction departs from the called germline gene at one end, perhaps through a read error. This chain links TRBV19 with TRBJ2-1; the match to TRBD2 covers 14 bases. The CDR3 has 13 residues. CDR1 and CDR2 from the germline V gene are LNHDA and SQIVND (reference sequence). CDR3 bases: TGTGCCAGTAGTTCTACGACTAGCGGGAGGGGGGTCTTC. Amino acids: CASSSTTSGRGVF.

This chain links TRBV9 with TRBJ1-1; TRBD1 agrees at 8 bases. The V segment lost 3 bases and the J segment 4 bases; nucleotides outside the gene matches: 5. The CDR3 contains 14 residues. Germline V gene data show CDR1 as SGDLS and CDR2 as YYNGEE. DNA of the CDR3: TGTGCCAGCAGCGCTATTCAGGGGGCCACTGAAGCTTTCTTT. Translated, it gives CASSAIQGATEAFF. The full variable domain, its missing parts supplied by reference TRBV9 and TRBJ1-1, is DSGVTQTPKHLITATGQRVTLRCSPRSGDLSVYWYQQSLDQGLQFLIQYYNGEERAKGNILERFSAQQFPDLHSELNLSSLELGDSALYFCASSAIQGATEAFFGQGTRLTVV.

This chain joins TRBV7-2 and TRBJ1-1, with D perhaps TRBD1 (5 bases). This CDR3 spans 13 amino acids. V shed 3 bases and J shed 7 bases, with 12 bases lying between them. Germline loops: CDR1 SGHTA, CDR2 FQGNSA. The CDR3: CASSFGGVGEAFF. CDR3 nucleotide sequence: TGTGCCAGCAGCTTCGGGGGGGTAGGTGAAGCTTTCTTT.

This clone has more than one count but fewer than ten. J is TRBJ1-1 and V is TRBV6-1; no clear D. This CDR3 contains 14 residues. V was pared by 1 base and J by 2 bases, with 8 bases between. Germline assignment: CDR1 MNHNS and CDR2 SASEGT. The CDR3 bases are TGTGCCAGCAGTGAAGGCCCAGTCAACACTGAAGCTTTCTTT. Its translation is CASSEGPVNTEAFF.

This clone was counted once. The chain is built from TRBV19 and TRBJ2-1; D might be TRBD2 (6 bases). In germline, CDR1 is LNHDA, CDR2 SQIVND (reference sequence). The CDR3 totals 14 residues. V lost 2 bases to trimming and J lost 5 bases, with 10 bases between them. CDR3 protein: CASSIRGSDNEQFF. DNA of the CDR3: TGTGCCAGTAGTATACGGGGGAGCGACAATGAGCAGTTCTTC.

The V and J genes are TRBV13 and TRBJ2-7, with D maybe TRBD1 (6 bases). V lost 5 bases to trimming and J lost 3 bases, with 14 bases between them. Germline CDR1 reads PRHDT; CDR2 reads FYEKMQ (reference sequence). The CDR3 is 14 amino acids. The CDR3 spells CASSNRDKGYEQYF. The CDR3, as DNA: TGTGCCAGCAGCAACCGGGACAAGGGCTACGAGCAGTACTTC.

This chain links TRBV5-1 with TRBJ1-2; D perhaps matches TRBD1 (6 bases). V was trimmed by 3 bases and J by 0 bases, leaving 12 bases between them. Germline CDR1 SGHRS, CDR2 YFSETQ. The CDR3 length is 15 residues. The CDR3: CASSSWTVSNYGYTF. The CDR3 DNA reads as TGCGCCAGCAGCTCCTGGACAGTTTCTAACTATGGCTACACCTTC.

V and J are TRBV5-8 and TRBJ1-2; D is ambiguous. Trimming stripped 0 bases from V and 6 bases from J, with 9 bases between. Looked up from germline, CDR1 is SGHTS and CDR2 is YDEGEE. The CDR3 consists of 13 residues. CDR3 sequence: CASSLDLRHGYTF. The CDR3 region has the DNA TGTGCCAGCAGCTTGGACCTCAGGCATGGCTACACCTTC.